The 17 T cell receptor beta chains below all came from one sample that was sequenced in a study of blood T cell repertoires in COVID-19. This table comes from immunoSEQ multiplex PCR, and its TCRdb copy is limited to in-frame clones, with some not included. Found here are 250,000 to 300,000 clones, approximately 85% of them singletons; the top ten hold approximately 5.1%. Material for sequencing was peripheral blood. The source of these receptors is a man in his fifties with active or convalescent COVID-19.

This rearrangement joins TRBV27 to TRBJ1-1, with a weak D call TRBD1 (6 bases). CDR1 and CDR2 (germline): MNHEY, SMNVEV (reference sequence). With 5 bases removed from V and 2 bases from J, the gap between germline ends came to 9 bases. The CDR3 is 13 residues long. CDR3 bases: TGTGCCAGCAGTCAGGGACACAACACTGAAGCTTTCTTT. Its protein product is CASSQGHNTEAFF.

The rearrangement links TRBV13 to TRBJ2-3; tentatively, D is TRBD2 (5 bases). The germline V and J ends were trimmed by 5 bases and 5 bases, with 14 bases remaining between them. CDR1 and CDR2 from the germline V gene are PRHDT and FYEKMQ (reference sequence). The CDR3 is 14 amino acids. Here the CDR3 DNA reads TGTGCCAGCAGCCAGACCGGGGAACAAGATACGCAGTATTTT. Translating gives CASSQTGEQDTQYF.

V and J are TRBV5-8 and TRBJ2-6, with no clear D. The V gene lost 2 bases and the J gene lost 0 bases, with 18 bases spanning the gap. Germline-derived CDR1 and CDR2 are SGHTS and YDEGEE. The CDR3 sequence is 19 residues long. The CDR3 DNA sequence: TGTGCCAGCAGCTTAAGAGACTGGGTGCTGAGCTCTGGGGCCAACGTCCTGACTTTC. It is translated as CASSLRDWVLSSGANVLTF.

The rearrangement uses TRBV28 and TRBJ1-5; 7 bases are a match to TRBD1. V gave up 6 bases and J gave up 6 bases; unmatched junction bases: 11. CDR1 is MDHEN, CDR2 SYDVKM, per germline. The CDR3 runs 15 residues. Here the CDR3 reads CASSVLTGLSQPQHF. The CDR3 DNA follows: TGTGCCAGCAGCGTACTGACAGGGCTTAGTCAGCCCCAGCATTTT.

The chain recombines TRBV3-1 (or the pseudogene TRBV3-2) with TRBJ2-5, with a tentative D call TRBD2 (5 bases). Germline V gene data show CDR1 as LGHDT and CDR2 as YNNKEL (reference sequence). The V and J ends lost 1 base and 1 base respectively, with 13 bases between them. The CDR3 extends over 16 amino acids. CDR3 loop: CASSQGLQRSQETQYF. The CDR3 bases are TGTGCCAGCAGCCAAGGACTACAGCGCAGCCAAGAGACCCAGTACTTC.

The rearrangement uses TRBV7-8 and TRBJ2-3; D not resolved. Per the germline V gene, CDR1 is SGHVS and CDR2 is FQNEAQ. Trimming took 3 bases from V and 2 from J, leaving 9 bases between them. The CDR3 contains 14 residues. In nucleotides, the CDR3 is TGTGCCAGCAGCTTTGGGCGTGACACAGATACGCAGTATTTT. It yields the protein CASSFGRDTDTQYF.

This sequence joins TRBV5-1 and TRBJ1-1; TRBD1 might be the D (5 bases). The germline V gene has CDR1 SGHRS and CDR2 YFSETQ. Trimming shortened V by 0 bases and J by 3 bases, and 6 bases separated the two germline ends. This CDR3 has 13 amino acids. This CDR3 reads CASSLARDTEAFF. In DNA form, the CDR3 reads TGCGCCAGCAGCTTGGCCAGGGACACTGAAGCTTTCTTT.

The rearrangement joins TRBV10-3 to TRBJ2-5, with TRBD2 matching 8 bases. This CDR3 is built from 14 residues. V was pared by 4 bases and J by 5 bases, with 6 bases of the junction left unmatched. The V gene's germline CDR1 is ENHRY and CDR2 SYGVKD. The CDR3 coding sequence is TGTGCCATCAGTGGATTTAGCGGGATGGAGACCCAGTACTTC. It is translated as CAISGFSGMETQYF.

The chain combines TRBV7-9 with TRBJ2-1; 10 bases fit TRBD1. V trimming: 5 bases; J trimming: 9 bases; junction bases outside the gene matches: 7. The length of the CDR3 is 14 residues. Germline CDR1 reads SEHNR; CDR2 reads FQNEAQ (reference sequence). CDR3 sequence reads: CASSGTGAIGEQFF. The CDR3 DNA sequence: TGTGCCAGCAGCGGGACAGGGGCTATCGGTGAGCAGTTCTTC.

The gene calls are TRBV30 and TRBJ1-1; the D is unclear. Germline assignment: CDR1 GTSNPN and CDR2 SVGIG (reference sequence). The V gene lost 4 bases and the J gene lost 0 bases, with 9 bases spanning the gap. The CDR3 contains 13 residues. Written as DNA, the CDR3 is TGTGCCTGGACTCGGTCGGTGAACACTGAAGCTTTCTTT. As protein: CAWTRSVNTEAFF.

This clone was counted a single time. V usage is TRBV5-1 and J usage is TRBJ2-3; no definite D call. V lost 2 bases to trimming and J lost 4 bases, with 5 bases between them. The germline V gene encodes CDR1 SGHRS and CDR2 YFSETQ. CDR3 length: 12 amino acids. DNA for the CDR3: TGCGCCAGCAGCTTTGTCTCAGATACGCAGTATTTT. Amino acid sequence: CASSFVSDTQYF. The variable domain in full, completed from reference TRBV5-1 and TRBJ2-3, reads KAGVTQTPRYLIKTRGQQVTLSCSPISGHRSVSWYQQTPGQGLQFLFEYFSETQRNKGNFPGRFSGRQFSNSRSEMNVSTLELGDSALYLCASSFVSDTQYFGPGTRLTVL.

The chain is built from TRBV5-1 and TRBJ2-7; a weak D match, TRBD2 (6 bases). The CDR3 spans 12 residues. V shed 4 bases and J shed 4 bases, with 9 bases lying between them. Germline V lookup: CDR1 SGHRS, CDR2 YFSETQ. Here the CDR3 reads CASSPGGYEQYF. DNA of the CDR3: TGCGCCAGCAGCCCCGGGGGTTACGAGCAGTACTTC.

The rearrangement uses TRBV7-9 and TRBJ2-7, with 12 bases aligning to TRBD1. The V segment lost 6 bases and the J segment 7 bases; nucleotides outside the gene matches: 13. This CDR3 has 16 amino acids. Germline CDR1 reads SEHNR; CDR2 reads FQNEAQ (reference sequence). The CDR3 sequence: CASSSYRDRGPEEQYF. CDR3 in DNA: TGTGCCAGCAGTTCCTACCGGGACAGGGGGCCCGAGGAGCAGTACTTC. Looking up the rest from reference TRBV7-9 and TRBJ2-7 gives the full variable domain: DTGVSQNPRHKITKRGQNVTFRCDPISEHNRLYWYRQTLGQGPEFLTYFQNEAQLEKSRLLSDRFSAERPKGSFSTLEIQRTEQGDSAMYLCASSSYRDRGPEEQYFGPGTRLTVT.

This clone showed up just once. The chain is built from TRBV29-1 and TRBJ2-3; 8 bases agree with TRBD2. Germline CDR1 SQVTM, CDR2 ANQGSEA. Trimming cost V 7 bases and J 3 bases; bases outside gene matches: 15. CDR3 length: 16 residues. CDR3 protein: CSAKGGGLGATDTQYF. The CDR3 bases are TGCAGCGCCAAAGGCGGGGGGCTAGGGGCTACAGATACGCAGTATTTT.

The CDR3 bases are TGTGCCAGCAGTGGCCTAGCGGGGAGCCCCTACAATGAGCAGTTCTTC. Translating gives CASSGLAGSPYNEQFF. The chain has TRBV2 and TRBJ2-1, with 9 bases lining up with TRBD2. There are 16 residues in the CDR3. Germline lookup yields CDR1 SNHLY and CDR2 FYNNEI. V dropped 4 bases and J dropped 2; count of bases not matched to a gene: 6.

CDR3 protein: CASSLLGSTSEQFF. The CDR3 DNA sequence: TGTGCCAGCAGCTTGCTTGGGAGCACGAGTGAGCAGTTCTTC. The chain combines TRBV7-3 with TRBJ2-1, with a weak D call TRBD2 (5 bases). The CDR3 sequence is 14 residues long. V lost 3 bases and J 9 bases, leaving 15 bases between the germline ends. Germline V gene lookup returns CDR1 SGHTA and CDR2 FQGTGA.

In DNA form, the CDR3 reads TGTGCCAGCAGCTTAAAGTACAGGGGTTACTATGGCTACACCTTC. Translating gives CASSLKYRGYYGYTF. V is TRBV11-2 and J is TRBJ1-2, with 7 bases fitting TRBD1. V lost 2 bases to trimming and J lost 3 bases; unmatched junction nucleotides: 6. The length of the CDR3 is 15 residues. Germline CDR1 SGHAT, CDR2 FQNNGV.